This T cell receptor beta chain is drawn from a study of PD-L1 blockade in urothelial cancer. As for the study in general: Intravenous atezolizumab, 1,200 mg every 3 weeks, was begun by patients around 2014. Per blood sample, T cells had a median of 141,255. Study-level results: Better survival was predicted by below-median pretreatment blood TCR clonality.

TCRdb's copy holds only in-frame clones and misses some; the assay was immunoSEQ multiplex PCR. The sample includes around 50,000 clones, around 85% seen only once; the top ten take around 1.9%. CDR1 and CDR2 from the germline V gene are SEHNR and FQNEAQ (reference sequence). This CDR3 spans 13 amino acids. The V end was cut by 3 bases, the J end by 0 bases, with 6 bases between. Of note for this clone: Its antigen remains unknown.

The sample's time point: peripheral blood 6 weeks after treatment start. The sequence derives from a man aged 50-59 years with urothelial cancer. This chain uses TRBV7-9 with TRBJ2-7; D not certain. This sample comprised PBMCs, obtained around atezolizumab (anti-PD-L1) treatment. The CDR3 nucleotides read TGTGCCAGCAGCTTTGGCCCCTCCTACGAGCAGTACTTC. It is translated as CASSFGPSYEQYF.